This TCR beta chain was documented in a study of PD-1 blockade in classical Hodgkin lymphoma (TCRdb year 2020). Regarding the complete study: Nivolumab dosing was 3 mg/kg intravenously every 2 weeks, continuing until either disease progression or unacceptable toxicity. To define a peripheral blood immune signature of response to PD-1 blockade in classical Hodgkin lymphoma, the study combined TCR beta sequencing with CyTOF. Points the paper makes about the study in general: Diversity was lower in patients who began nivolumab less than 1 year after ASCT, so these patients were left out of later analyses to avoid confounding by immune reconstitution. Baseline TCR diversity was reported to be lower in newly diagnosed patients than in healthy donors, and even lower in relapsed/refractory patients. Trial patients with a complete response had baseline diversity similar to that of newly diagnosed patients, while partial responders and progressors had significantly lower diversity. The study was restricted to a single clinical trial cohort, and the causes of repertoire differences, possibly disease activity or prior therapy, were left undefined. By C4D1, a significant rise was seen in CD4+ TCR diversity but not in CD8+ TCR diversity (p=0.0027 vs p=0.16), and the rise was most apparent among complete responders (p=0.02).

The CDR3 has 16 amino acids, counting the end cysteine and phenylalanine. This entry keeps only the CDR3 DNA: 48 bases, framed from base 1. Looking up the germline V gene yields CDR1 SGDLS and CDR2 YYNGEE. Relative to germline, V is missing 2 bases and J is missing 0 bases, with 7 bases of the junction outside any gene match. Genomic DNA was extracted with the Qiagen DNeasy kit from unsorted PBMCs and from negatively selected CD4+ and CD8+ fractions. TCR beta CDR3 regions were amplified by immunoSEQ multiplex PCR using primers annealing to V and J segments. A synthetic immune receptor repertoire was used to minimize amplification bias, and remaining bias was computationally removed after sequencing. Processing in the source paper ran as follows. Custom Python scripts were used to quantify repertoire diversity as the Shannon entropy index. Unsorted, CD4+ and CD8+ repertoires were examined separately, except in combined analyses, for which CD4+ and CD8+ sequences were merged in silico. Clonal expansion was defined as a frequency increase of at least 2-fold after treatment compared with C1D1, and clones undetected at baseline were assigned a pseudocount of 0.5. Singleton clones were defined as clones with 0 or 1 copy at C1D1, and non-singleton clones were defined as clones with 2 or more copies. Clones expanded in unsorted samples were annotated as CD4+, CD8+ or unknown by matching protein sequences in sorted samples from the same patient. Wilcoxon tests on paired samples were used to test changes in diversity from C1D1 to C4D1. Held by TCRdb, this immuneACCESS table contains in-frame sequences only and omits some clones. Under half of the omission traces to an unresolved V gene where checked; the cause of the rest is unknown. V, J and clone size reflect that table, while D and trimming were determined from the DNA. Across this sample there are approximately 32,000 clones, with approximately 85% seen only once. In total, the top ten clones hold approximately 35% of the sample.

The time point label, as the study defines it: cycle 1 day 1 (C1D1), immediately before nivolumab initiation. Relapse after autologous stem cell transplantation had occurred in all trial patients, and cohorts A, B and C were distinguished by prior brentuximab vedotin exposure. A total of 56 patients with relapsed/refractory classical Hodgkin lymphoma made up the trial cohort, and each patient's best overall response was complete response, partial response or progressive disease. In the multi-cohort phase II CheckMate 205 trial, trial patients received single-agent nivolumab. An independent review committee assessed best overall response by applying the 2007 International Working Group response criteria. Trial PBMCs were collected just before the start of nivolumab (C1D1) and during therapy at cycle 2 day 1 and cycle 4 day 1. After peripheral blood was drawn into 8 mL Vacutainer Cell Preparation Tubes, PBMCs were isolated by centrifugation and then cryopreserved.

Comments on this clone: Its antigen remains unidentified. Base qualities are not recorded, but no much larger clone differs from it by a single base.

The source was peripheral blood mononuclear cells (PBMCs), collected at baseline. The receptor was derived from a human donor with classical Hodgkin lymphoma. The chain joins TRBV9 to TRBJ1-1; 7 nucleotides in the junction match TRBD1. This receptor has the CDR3 CASSVTGMGMNTEAFF. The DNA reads TGTGCCAGCAGCGTGACAGGGATGGGGATGAACACTGAAGCTTTCTTT.